This passage covers 5 T cell receptor beta chains from one sample sequenced in a study of blood T cell repertoires in COVID-19 (dated by TCRdb to the early 2020s). Libraries were built with the immunoSEQ multiplex PCR assay. TCRdb carries this immuneACCESS record with in-frame sequences only. Its versions omit some clonotypes, under half of them owing to an unresolved V gene in the studies checked, with the rest unexplained. The sample has 95,000 to 100,000 clones on record, approximately 86% of them singletons. The ten largest clones take up over 1.5% of the sample. Material for sequencing was peripheral blood. These receptors were obtained from a man older than 75 with acute or convalescent COVID-19.

J is TRBJ2-7 and V is TRBV29-1, with TRBD1 matching 9 bases. The CDR3 has 11 amino acids. Germline V gene data show CDR1 as SQVTM and CDR2 as ANQGSEA. With V trimmed by 4 bases and J by 6 bases, 1 base remained unmatched. CDR3 region: CSVGQGGEQYF. CDR3 in DNA: TGCAGCGTTGGACAGGGGGGCGAGCAGTACTTC.

The J gene is TRBJ2-1, the V gene TRBV6-5; 7 positions match TRBD1. V dropped 4 bases and J dropped 8; count of bases not matched to a gene: 8. The CDR3 has 14 residues. Germline assignment: CDR1 MNHEY and CDR2 SVGAGI. The CDR3 protein is CASSSTGTAYEQFF. In DNA, the CDR3 is TGTGCCAGCAGTTCTACCGGGACAGCTTATGAGCAGTTCTTC.

The chain uses TRBV5-8 and TRBJ2-2, with 7 bases identical to TRBD1. Germline loops: CDR1 SGHTS, CDR2 YDEGEE. The CDR3 totals 16 residues. The J segment lost 4 bases and the V segment lost 4 bases, leaving 10 bases of the junction unmatched. The CDR3 protein is CASSKPGQKRTGELFF. The CDR3, as DNA: TGTGCCAGCAGCAAACCGGGACAGAAACGCACCGGGGAGCTGTTTTTT.

V usage is TRBV7-2 and J usage is TRBJ2-1; 8 bases align to TRBD2. With 5 bases clipped from V and 10 bases from J, the junction kept 16 bases outside the gene matches. CDR1 and CDR2 (germline): SGHTA, FQGNSA. The CDR3 has 16 amino acids. The CDR3 sequence: CASSLLAGQPVGEQFF. The CDR3 DNA reads TGTGCCAGCAGCCTCCTAGCGGGTCAGCCTGTCGGAGAGCAGTTCTTC.

This clone has just one count. The chain couples TRBV2 to TRBJ2-1; 8 bases line up with TRBD2. Looked up from germline, CDR1 is SNHLY and CDR2 is FYNNEI. V lost 4 bases to trimming and J lost 0 bases; unmatched junction nucleotides: 2. CDR3 length: 15 amino acids. The CDR3 bases are TGTGCCAGCAGTGTTAGCGGGATCTCCTACAATGAGCAGTTCTTC. The encoded protein is CASSVSGISYNEQFF.